These 27 T cell receptor beta chains were sequenced from one sample in a study of blood T cells in healthy people across ages. A second PCR of 7 to 11 cycles used a sample-barcoded 5' primer and a J-beta primer mix. TCRdb re-derived calls from the 5' RACE reads in MiXCR, one entry per CDR3 protein. This table holds 650,000 to 800,000 distinct CDR3 sequences, under 65% found once. Sample: blood. The receptors stem from an elderly woman in good health.

This clonotype was detected many times. CDR3 protein: CASSSRASGNPYEQYF. The DNA for the CDR3 is TGTGCCAGCTCTTCCCGGGCTAGCGGGAACCCCTACGAGCAGTACTTC. The chain carries TRBV18 and TRBJ2-7, with 9 bases lining up with TRBD2. CDR3 size: 16 residues. V shed 6 bases and J 2 bases; nucleotides not matched to a gene: 11. Germline V gene lookup returns CDR1 KGHSH and CDR2 LQKENI.

The chain recombines TRBV2 with TRBJ2-7; D uncertain. Trimming shortened V by 9 bases and J by 0 bases, and 12 bases separated the two germline ends. Germline V gene data show CDR1 as SNHLY and CDR2 as FYNNEI. The CDR3 is 13 amino acids. The chain's CDR3 is CARGRVNSYEQYF. CDR3 DNA sequence: TGTGCCAGGGGAAGGGTGAACTCCTACGAGCAGTACTTC.

Points on this clonotype: This could be a read error, since a much larger clone is one nucleotide away. The chain couples TRBV30 to TRBJ2-5; TRBD2 aligns across 15 bases. Germline V gives CDR1 GTSNPN, CDR2 SVGIG (reference sequence). This CDR3 region has 16 residues. This chain's CDR3 is CARSVGLAGGPVTQYF. As DNA, the CDR3 is TGTGCCAGGAGTGTAGGACTAGCGGGAGGGCCGGTGACCCAGTACTTC.

The chain couples TRBV20-1 to TRBJ2-1, with D possibly matching TRBD2 (5 bases). This CDR3 spans 11 amino acids. The V gene's germline CDR1 is DFQATT and CDR2 SNEGSKA (reference sequence). The CDR3 DNA follows: TGCTCTAGCCGAGCTTGGAGTGAGCAGTTCTTC. This translates into CSSRAWSEQFF.

The chain employs TRBV2 and TRBJ2-4; D gene unclear. Germline V gene data show CDR1 as SNHLY and CDR2 as FYNNEI. The CDR3 is 15 residues long. Trimming pared 1 base from V and 0 bases from J, leaving 7 bases between. This CDR3 is CASSEEGLAKNIQYF. The DNA of the CDR3 is TGTGCCAGCAGTGAAGAGGGATTAGCCAAAAACATTCAGTACTTC.

This clonotype was counted a single time. The CDR3 sequence: CASSLRLPYEQYF. The CDR3 nucleotides are TGTGCCAGCAGCTTAAGGCTCCCCTATGAGCAGTACTTC. The chain recombines TRBV7-9 with TRBJ2-5; D uncertain. CDR1 SEHNR and CDR2 FQNEAQ come from the germline V gene (reference sequence). The CDR3 length is 13 residues. Trimming left V 2 bases short and J 11 bases short, with 15 bases between.

At least ten counts were recorded for this clonotype. This sequence joins TRBV7-2 and TRBJ1-6, with D perhaps matching TRBD1 (5 bases). Germline loops: CDR1 SGHTA, CDR2 FQGNSA. This CDR3 is built from 14 residues. Trimming removed 5 bases from V and 3 bases from J, with 8 bases in between. CDR3 region: CASSRQIYNSPLHF. In DNA form, the CDR3 reads TGTGCCAGCAGCCGACAGATCTATAATTCACCCCTCCACTTT.

This clonotype came up many times. The rearrangement links TRBV13 to TRBJ1-1, with 8 bases that match TRBD1. This CDR3 comprises 13 residues. Germline V lookup: CDR1 PRHDT, CDR2 FYEKMQ (reference sequence). J lost 5 bases, V lost 6 bases, and 5 bases had no gene match. Here the CDR3 DNA reads TGTGCCAGCAGGAGGACAGGGAATACTGAAGCTTTCTTT. Its translation: CASRRTGNTEAFF.

V gene TRBV29-1 combines with J gene TRBJ2-5; D remains unclear. The V gene's germline CDR1 is SQVTM and CDR2 ANQGSEA. V shed 6 bases and J shed 0 bases, with 14 bases lying between them. This CDR3 has 14 residues. The CDR3 loop is CSVFPTADQETQYF. As DNA, the CDR3 is TGCAGCGTGTTCCCAACCGCGGACCAAGAGACCCAGTACTTC.

Note on this clonotype: The junction shows a germline mismatch at one end, possibly a read error. This sequence joins TRBV6-1 and TRBJ1-6; 9 bases are shared with TRBD1. Per germline, CDR1 MNHNS and CDR2 SASEGT. The CDR3 totals 16 residues. The DNA for the CDR3 is TGTGCCAGCAGTGAAGGCTCTACAGGGGGCGGTTCATCCCTCCACTTT. Translation: CASSEGSTGGGSSLHF.

This clonotype was seen a few times. As DNA, the CDR3 is TGTGCCAGCAGCGTAGCCCCAGCGGGGGGGATTATGGATACGCAGTATTTT. It translates to CASSVAPAGGIMDTQYF. V is TRBV9 and J is TRBJ2-3; 10 nucleotides line up with TRBD2. Germline V lookup: CDR1 SGDLS, CDR2 YYNGEE. Unmatched junction bases numbered 10, after V lost 0 bases and J lost 6 bases. The CDR3 consists of 17 residues.

This sequence joins TRBV25-1 and TRBJ2-5; D might be TRBD2 (5 bases). Germline V CDR1 and CDR2: MGHDK, SYGVNS. The V and J ends lost 7 bases and 11 bases respectively, with 23 bases between them. CDR3 size: 14 residues. CDR3 region: CASTPSETTNEQYF. The CDR3 DNA is TGTGCCAGCACCCCTTCGGAGACGACTAATGAGCAGTACTTC.

Worth noting for this clonotype: This clone may be a read error of a much larger clone one base away. This rearrangement joins TRBV28 to TRBJ2-5; D remains ambiguous. Germline V lookup: CDR1 MDHEN, CDR2 SYDVKM. Trimming removed 6 bases from V and 11 bases from J, with 25 bases in between. This CDR3 has 15 residues. DNA for the CDR3: TGTGCCAGCAGCACGGTCGGCGGCCTATACAATGAGCAGTACTTC. Amino acid sequence: CASSTVGGLYNEQYF.

V and J are TRBV27 and TRBJ2-7; 7 bases agree with TRBD1. After removal of 10 bases from V and 6 bases from J, the junction contained 18 bases not matched to a gene. The CDR3 consists of 15 residues. Germline V lookup: CDR1 MNHEY, CDR2 SMNVEV (reference sequence). CDR3 coding DNA: TGTGCCACCAGCAGAGATCACGAGGGGGCCGCCGAGCAGTACTTC. It is translated as CATSRDHEGAAEQYF.

This clonotype showed up many times. The rearrangement links TRBV2 to TRBJ1-5; D is perhaps TRBD1 (6 bases). Germline V gene lookup returns CDR1 SNHLY and CDR2 FYNNEI. The CDR3 extends over 13 amino acids. V gave up 6 bases and J gave up 3 bases, with 9 bases separating them. This CDR3 is CASSRQANQPQHF. In DNA form, the CDR3 reads TGTGCCAGCAGCCGACAGGCCAATCAGCCCCAGCATTTT.

The table lists this clonotype with a count of one. J is TRBJ1-6 and V is TRBV2; tentatively, D is TRBD1 (5 bases). In germline, CDR1 is SNHLY, CDR2 FYNNEI. Trimming shortened V by 10 bases and J by 8 bases, and 15 bases separated the two germline ends. The length of the CDR3 is 13 residues. CDR3 amino acids: CATRGQGHSPLHF. The CDR3 DNA follows: TGTGCCACCAGAGGACAAGGACATTCACCCCTCCACTTT.

This clonotype has a count of ten or more. V is TRBV5-1 and J is TRBJ2-5; 7 bases align to TRBD2. CDR1 and CDR2 (germline): SGHRS, YFSETQ. The V segment lost 4 bases and the J segment 5 bases; nucleotides outside the gene matches: 8. The CDR3 has 14 amino acids. CDR3 amino acids: CASSLRLAGETQYF. The CDR3 coding sequence is TGCGCCAGCAGCCTCCGACTAGCTGGGGAGACCCAGTACTTC. Filled out from reference TRBV5-1 and TRBJ2-5, the complete variable domain reads KAGVTQTPRYLIKTRGQQVTLSCSPISGHRSVSWYQQTPGQGLQFLFEYFSETQRNKGNFPGRFSGRQFSNSRSEMNVSTLELGDSALYLCASSLRLAGETQYFGPGTRLLVL.

CDR3 DNA sequence: TGTGCCAGCAGCCTTGGCCCCGACAGGGGGAACACTGAAGCTTTCTTT. This codes for CASSLGPDRGNTEAFF. The chain couples TRBV5-6 to TRBJ1-1; TRBD1 aligns across 8 bases. CDR1 is SGHDT and CDR2 is YYEEEE in the germline V gene. The V segment lost 4 bases and the J segment 1 base; nucleotides outside the gene matches: 9. The CDR3 has 16 amino acids.

This clonotype was detected ten times or more. In nucleotides, the CDR3 is TGTGCCAGCAGTGAGGAAAGGGAGGCCTCCTACAATGAGCAGTTCTTC. Translation gives CASSEEREASYNEQFF. This chain joins TRBV2 and TRBJ2-1; possibly TRBD2 for D (6 bases). This CDR3 is built from 16 residues. The germline CDR1 and CDR2 sequences are SNHLY and FYNNEI. V was pared by 3 bases and J by 0 bases, with 12 bases between.

V is TRBV4-3 and J is TRBJ2-4, with 8 bases identical to TRBD1. Judging by the DNA end, TRBJ2-7 fits better; the J call may be wrong. This CDR3 region has 16 residues. Germline values: CDR1 LGHNA, CDR2 YSLEER. In nucleotides, the CDR3 is TGCGCCAGCAGCCAGGGTCCCGGGACAGGTTCCTACGAGCAGTACTTC. Translation gives CASSQGPGTGSYEQYF.

This clonotype showed up many times. V usage is TRBV6-2 or TRBV6-3 and J usage is TRBJ2-3; no reliable D call. Germline-derived CDR1 and CDR2 are MNHEY and SVGEGT. With 5 bases removed from V and 0 bases from J, the gap between germline ends came to 12 bases. The length of the CDR3 is 15 residues. CDR3 bases: TGTGCCAGCAGTAACCCCGTGCCCAGCACAGATACGCAGTATTTT. Its translation is CASSNPVPSTDTQYF.

This clonotype was observed at least ten times. The chain is built from TRBV20-1 and TRBJ2-1, with D unclear. Per the germline V gene, CDR1 is DFQATT and CDR2 is SNEGSKA (reference sequence). CDR3 length: 17 amino acids. V was trimmed by 2 bases and J by 0 bases, leaving 17 bases between them. CDR3 residues: CSARSWGRENSYNEQFF. In DNA, the CDR3 is TGCAGTGCTAGATCCTGGGGAAGAGAGAACTCCTACAATGAGCAGTTCTTC.

This clonotype appeared many times. The rearrangement uses TRBV20-1 and TRBJ2-1; 10 positions agree with TRBD2. The CDR3 is made up of 18 amino acids. Germline trimming cut 1 base from V and 0 bases from J; bases unmatched to any gene: 9. Germline V lookup: CDR1 DFQATT, CDR2 SNEGSKA (reference sequence). The CDR3, as DNA: TGCAGTGCTAGAGGGGTTAGCGGGAGGTTCAGCTCCTACAATGAGCAGTTCTTC. It yields the protein CSARGVSGRFSSYNEQFF.

The chain uses TRBV11-1 and TRBJ2-3; tentative D call: TRBD1 (6 bases). Germline CDR1 reads SGHAT; CDR2 reads FQDESV (reference sequence). The CDR3 is 15 residues long. V was clipped by 5 bases and J by 2 bases, with 14 bases between them. CDR3 amino acids: CASSPLDRFTDTQYF. The CDR3 region has the DNA TGTGCCAGCAGCCCCCTGGACAGATTCACAGATACGCAGTATTTT.

The table lists this clonotype with many counts. The rearrangement joins TRBV20-1 to TRBJ2-1; D perhaps matches TRBD1 (5 bases). V was cut by 0 bases and J by 3 bases, with 12 bases left in between. The germline V gene has CDR1 DFQATT and CDR2 SNEGSKA (reference sequence). The CDR3 length is 15 residues. CDR3 in amino acids: CSARDPREGYNEQFF. The CDR3 DNA follows: TGCAGTGCTAGAGATCCCAGGGAAGGCTACAATGAGCAGTTCTTC.

With regard to this clonotype: A much larger clonotype is one base distant, so this may be a read error. The gene calls are TRBV7-9 and TRBJ2-1, with 9 bases matching TRBD1. The CDR3 is 15 amino acids. With 8 bases clipped from V and 2 bases from J, the junction kept 7 bases outside the gene matches. Germline V gene sequence: CDR1 SEHNR, CDR2 FQNEAQ (reference sequence). CDR3 residues: CASGSGTGTYNEQFF. CDR3 DNA: TGTGCCAGCGGCTCCGGGACAGGGACCTACAATGAGCAGTTCTTC.

There are a few counts of this clonotype. The V call is TRBV20-1, the J call TRBJ1-1; a weak D match, TRBD1 (6 bases). V was trimmed by 2 bases and J by 5 bases, leaving 12 bases between them. Germline V CDR1 and CDR2: DFQATT, SNEGSKA (reference sequence). The CDR3 covers 13 residues. CDR3 sequence: CSARQRGGTEAFF. In DNA form, the CDR3 reads TGCAGTGCTAGACAGAGGGGGGGAACTGAAGCTTTCTTT.